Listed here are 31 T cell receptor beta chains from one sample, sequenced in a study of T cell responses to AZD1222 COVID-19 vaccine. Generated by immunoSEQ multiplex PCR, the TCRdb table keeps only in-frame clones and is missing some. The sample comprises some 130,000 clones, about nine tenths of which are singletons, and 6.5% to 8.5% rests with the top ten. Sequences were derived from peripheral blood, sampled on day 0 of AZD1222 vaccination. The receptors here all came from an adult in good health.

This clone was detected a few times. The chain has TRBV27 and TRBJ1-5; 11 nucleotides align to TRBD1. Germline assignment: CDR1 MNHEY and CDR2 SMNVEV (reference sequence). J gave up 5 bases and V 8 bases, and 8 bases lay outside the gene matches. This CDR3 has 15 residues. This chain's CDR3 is CASRSGQGGYQPQHF. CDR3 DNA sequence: TGTGCCAGCCGCTCGGGACAGGGGGGGTATCAGCCCCAGCATTTT.

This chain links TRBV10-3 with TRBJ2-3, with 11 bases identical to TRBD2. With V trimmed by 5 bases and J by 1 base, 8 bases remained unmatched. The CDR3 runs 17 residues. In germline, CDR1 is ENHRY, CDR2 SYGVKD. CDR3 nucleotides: TGTGCCATCAGTCTGACTAGCGGGGCGACCCGCACAGATACGCAGTATTTT. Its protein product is CAISLTSGATRTDTQYF.

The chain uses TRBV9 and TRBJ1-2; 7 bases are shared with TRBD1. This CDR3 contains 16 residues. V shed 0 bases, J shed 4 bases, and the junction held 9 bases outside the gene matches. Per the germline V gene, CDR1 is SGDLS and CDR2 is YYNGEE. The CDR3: CASSVAGTEDGYGYTF. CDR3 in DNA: TGTGCCAGCAGCGTAGCCGGGACAGAAGATGGCTATGGCTACACCTTC.

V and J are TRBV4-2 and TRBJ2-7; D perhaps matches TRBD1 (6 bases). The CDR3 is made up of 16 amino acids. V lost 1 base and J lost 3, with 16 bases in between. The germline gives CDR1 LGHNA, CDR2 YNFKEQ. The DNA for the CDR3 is TGTGCCAGCAGCCAAGTACTCAGGGGCTCCCGCTACGAGCAGTACTTC. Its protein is CASSQVLRGSRYEQYF.

In nucleotides, the CDR3 is TGTGCCAGCAGCTGGGAGGAGACGTCAACAGATACGCAGTATTTT. Protein product: CASSWEETSTDTQYF. The chain is built from TRBV5-4 and TRBJ2-3, with D tentatively TRBD2 (6 bases). The ends were cut back, 3 bases at V and 3 bases at J, with 14 bases in the middle. Germline CDR1 and CDR2: SGHNT and YYREEE (reference sequence). The CDR3 length is 15 residues.

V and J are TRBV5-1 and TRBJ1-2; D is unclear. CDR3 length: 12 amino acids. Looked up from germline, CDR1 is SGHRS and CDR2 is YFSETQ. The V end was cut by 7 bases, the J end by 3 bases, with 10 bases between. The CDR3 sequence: CASHGIDYGYTF. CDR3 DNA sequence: TGCGCCAGCCATGGGATTGACTATGGCTACACCTTC.

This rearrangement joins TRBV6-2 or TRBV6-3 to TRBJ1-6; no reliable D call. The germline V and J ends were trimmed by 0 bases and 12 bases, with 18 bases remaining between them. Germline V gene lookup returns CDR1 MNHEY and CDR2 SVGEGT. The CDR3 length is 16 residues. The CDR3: CASSYSRAAGGQPLHF. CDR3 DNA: TGTGCCAGCAGTTACTCTCGGGCCGCAGGTGGGCAACCCCTCCACTTT.

CDR3 sequence reads: CATSRVNTEAFF. CDR3 bases: TGTGCCACCAGCAGAGTCAATACTGAAGCTTTCTTT. The rearrangement links TRBV15 to TRBJ1-1; no clear D gene. The CDR3 extends over 12 amino acids. The V and J ends lost 1 base and 5 bases respectively, with 5 bases between them. Per the germline V gene, CDR1 is LNHNV and CDR2 is YYDKDF (reference sequence).

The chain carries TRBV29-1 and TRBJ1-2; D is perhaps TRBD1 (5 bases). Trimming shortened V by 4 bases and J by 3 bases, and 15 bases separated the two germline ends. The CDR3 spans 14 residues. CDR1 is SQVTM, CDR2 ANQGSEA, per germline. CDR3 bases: TGCAGCGTTGTTTGGTCGGGGGTTCACTATGGCTACACCTTC. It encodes CSVVWSGVHYGYTF.

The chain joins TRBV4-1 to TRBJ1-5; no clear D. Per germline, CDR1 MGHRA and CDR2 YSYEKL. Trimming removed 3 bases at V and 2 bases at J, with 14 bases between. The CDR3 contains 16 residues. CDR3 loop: CASSHVRGGRNQPQHF. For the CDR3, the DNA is TGCGCCAGCAGCCACGTACGGGGAGGACGCAATCAGCCCCAGCATTTT.

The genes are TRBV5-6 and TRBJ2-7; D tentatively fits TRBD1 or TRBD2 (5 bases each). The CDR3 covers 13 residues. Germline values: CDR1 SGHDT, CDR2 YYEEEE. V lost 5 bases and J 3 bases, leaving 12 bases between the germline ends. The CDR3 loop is CASRTGRLYEQYF. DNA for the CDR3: TGTGCCAGCAGAACGGGACGGCTCTACGAGCAGTACTTC.

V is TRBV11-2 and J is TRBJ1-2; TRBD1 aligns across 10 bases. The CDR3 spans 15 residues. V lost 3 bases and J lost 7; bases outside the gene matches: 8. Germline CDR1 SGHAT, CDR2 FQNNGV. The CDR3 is CASSLNPGTGVGYTF. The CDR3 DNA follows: TGTGCCAGCAGCTTGAATCCCGGGACAGGGGTTGGCTACACCTTC.

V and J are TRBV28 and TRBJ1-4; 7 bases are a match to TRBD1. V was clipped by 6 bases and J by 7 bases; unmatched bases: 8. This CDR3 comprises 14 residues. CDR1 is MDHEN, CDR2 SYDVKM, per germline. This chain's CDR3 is CASSSGQVFEKLFF. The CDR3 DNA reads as TGTGCCAGCAGCTCTGGACAGGTGTTTGAAAAACTGTTTTTT.

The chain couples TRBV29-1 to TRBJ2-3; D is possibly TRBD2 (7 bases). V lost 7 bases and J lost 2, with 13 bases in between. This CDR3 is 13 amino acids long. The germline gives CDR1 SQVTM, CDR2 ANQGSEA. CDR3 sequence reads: CSAGGGLTDTQYF. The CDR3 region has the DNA TGCAGCGCCGGCGGGGGCCTCACAGATACGCAGTATTTT.

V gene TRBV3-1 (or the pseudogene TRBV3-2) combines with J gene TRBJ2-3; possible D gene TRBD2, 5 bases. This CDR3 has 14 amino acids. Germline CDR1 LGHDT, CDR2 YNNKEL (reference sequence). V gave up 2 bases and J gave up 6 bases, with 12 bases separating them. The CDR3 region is CASSQKTGMDTQYF. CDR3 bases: TGTGCCAGCAGCCAAAAGACGGGGATGGATACGCAGTATTTT.

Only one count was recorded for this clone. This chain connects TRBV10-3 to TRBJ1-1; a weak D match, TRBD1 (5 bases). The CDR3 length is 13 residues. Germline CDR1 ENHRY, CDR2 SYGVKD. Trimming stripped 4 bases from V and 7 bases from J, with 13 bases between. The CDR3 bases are TGTGCCATCAGTGTAAAAGGGACCTATGAAGCTTTCTTT. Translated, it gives CAISVKGTYEAFF.

Here the CDR3 reads CASSLGGGYTF. The CDR3 DNA follows: TGTGCCAGCTCATTGGGTGGTGGCTACACCTTC. The rearrangement uses TRBV5-4 and TRBJ1-2, with no clear D. CDR3 length: 11 residues. CDR1 and CDR2 from the germline V gene are SGHNT and YYREEE (reference sequence). The ends were cut back, 7 bases at V and 7 bases at J, with 11 bases in the middle.

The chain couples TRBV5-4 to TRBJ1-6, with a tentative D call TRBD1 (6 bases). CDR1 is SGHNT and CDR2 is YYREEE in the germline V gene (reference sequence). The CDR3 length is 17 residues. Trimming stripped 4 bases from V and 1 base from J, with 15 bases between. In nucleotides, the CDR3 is TGTGCCAGCAGCCGGTGGGGGCGGCGTTCCTATAATTCACCCCTCCACTTT. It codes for CASSRWGRRSYNSPLHF.

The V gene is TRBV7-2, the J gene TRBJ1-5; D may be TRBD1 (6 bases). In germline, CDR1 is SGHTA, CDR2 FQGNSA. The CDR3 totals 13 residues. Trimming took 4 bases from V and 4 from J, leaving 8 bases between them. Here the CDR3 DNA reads TGTGCCAGCAGCTGGACAGAAAATCAGCCCCAGCATTTT. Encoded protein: CASSWTENQPQHF.

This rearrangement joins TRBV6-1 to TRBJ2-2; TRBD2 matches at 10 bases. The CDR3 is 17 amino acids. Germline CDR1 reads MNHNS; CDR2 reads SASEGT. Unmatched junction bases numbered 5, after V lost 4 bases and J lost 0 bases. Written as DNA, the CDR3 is TGTGCCAGCAGTGTGCCTAGCGGGGGCCCGAACACCGGGGAGCTGTTTTTT. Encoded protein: CASSVPSGGPNTGELFF.

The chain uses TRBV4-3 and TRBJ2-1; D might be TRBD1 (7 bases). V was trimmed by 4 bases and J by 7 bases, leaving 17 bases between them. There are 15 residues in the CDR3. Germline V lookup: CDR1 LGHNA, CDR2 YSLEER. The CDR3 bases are TGCGCCAGCAGCCGCGGGACAGAGGTTTGGAATGAGCAGTTCTTC. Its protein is CASSRGTEVWNEQFF.

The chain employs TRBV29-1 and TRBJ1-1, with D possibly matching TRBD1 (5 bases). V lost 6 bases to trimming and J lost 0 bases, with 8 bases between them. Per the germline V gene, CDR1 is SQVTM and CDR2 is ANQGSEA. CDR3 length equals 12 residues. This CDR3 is CSVGRLNTEAFF. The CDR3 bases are TGCAGCGTGGGACGATTGAACACTGAAGCTTTCTTT.

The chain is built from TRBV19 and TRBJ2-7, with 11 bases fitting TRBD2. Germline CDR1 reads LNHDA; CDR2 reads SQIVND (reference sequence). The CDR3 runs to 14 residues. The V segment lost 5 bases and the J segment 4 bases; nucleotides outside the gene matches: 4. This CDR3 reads CASSPASGGYEQYF. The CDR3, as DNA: TGTGCCAGTAGTCCGGCTAGCGGGGGGTACGAGCAGTACTTC.

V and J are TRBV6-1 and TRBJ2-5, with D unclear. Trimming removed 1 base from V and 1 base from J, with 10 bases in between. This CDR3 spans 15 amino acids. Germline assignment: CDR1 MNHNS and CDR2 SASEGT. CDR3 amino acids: CASSEEGRGQETQYF. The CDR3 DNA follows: TGTGCCAGCAGTGAAGAAGGACGCGGCCAAGAGACCCAGTACTTC.

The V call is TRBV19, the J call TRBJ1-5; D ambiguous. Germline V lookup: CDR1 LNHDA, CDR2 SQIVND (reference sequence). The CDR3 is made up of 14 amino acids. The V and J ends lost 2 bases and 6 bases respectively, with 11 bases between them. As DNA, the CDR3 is TGTGCCAGTAGTATACATCGGACGGGTCAGCCCCAGCATTTT. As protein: CASSIHRTGQPQHF.

The CDR3, as DNA: TGCGCCAGCAGCCAAGATAGGAAAGGGGGTGAAGAGACCCAGTACTTC. Translating it yields CASSQDRKGGEETQYF. The rearrangement joins TRBV4-3 to TRBJ2-5, with D maybe TRBD1 (6 bases). Per the germline V gene, CDR1 is LGHNA and CDR2 is YSLEER. This CDR3 contains 16 residues. V lost 0 bases and J 3 bases, leaving 14 bases between the germline ends.

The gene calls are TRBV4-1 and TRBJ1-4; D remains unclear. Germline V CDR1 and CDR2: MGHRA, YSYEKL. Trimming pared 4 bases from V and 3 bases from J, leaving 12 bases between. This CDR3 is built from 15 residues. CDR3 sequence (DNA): TGCGCCAGCAGCCTACCACTGGCCTCTAATGAAAAACTGTTTTTT. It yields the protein CASSLPLASNEKLFF.

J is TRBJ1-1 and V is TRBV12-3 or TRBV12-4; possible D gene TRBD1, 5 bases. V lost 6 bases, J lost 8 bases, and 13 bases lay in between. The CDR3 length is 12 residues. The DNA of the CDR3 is TGTGCCAGCAGCCGGGACTTTGGGGAAGCTTTCTTT. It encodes CASSRDFGEAFF.

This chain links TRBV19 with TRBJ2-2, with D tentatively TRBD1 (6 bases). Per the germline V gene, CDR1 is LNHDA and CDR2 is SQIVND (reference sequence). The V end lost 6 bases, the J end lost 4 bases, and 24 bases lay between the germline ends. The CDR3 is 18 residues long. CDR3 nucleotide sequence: TGTGCCAGTAGGTCAGGGGAAATACGGGTAATCGGCACCGGGGAGCTGTTTTTT. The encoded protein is CASRSGEIRVIGTGELFF. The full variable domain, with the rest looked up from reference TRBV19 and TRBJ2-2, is DGGITQSPKYLFRKEGQNVTLSCEQNLNHDAMYWYRQDPGQGLRLIYYSQIVNDFQKGDIAEGYSVSREKKESFPLTVTSAQKNPTAFYLCASRSGEIRVIGTGELFFGEGSRLTVL.

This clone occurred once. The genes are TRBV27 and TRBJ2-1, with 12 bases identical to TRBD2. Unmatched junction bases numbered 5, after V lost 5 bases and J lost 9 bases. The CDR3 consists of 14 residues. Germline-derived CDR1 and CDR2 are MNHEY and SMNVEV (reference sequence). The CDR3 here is CASSLAGGPSEQFF. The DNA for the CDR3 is TGTGCCAGCAGTCTAGCGGGGGGGCCGAGTGAGCAGTTCTTC.

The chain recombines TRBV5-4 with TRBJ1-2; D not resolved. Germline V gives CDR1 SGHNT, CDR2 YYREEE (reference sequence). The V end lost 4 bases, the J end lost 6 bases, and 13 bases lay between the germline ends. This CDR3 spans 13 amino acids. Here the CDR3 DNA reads TGTGCCAGCAGCCCCGTTCGGGTGGATGGCTACACCTTC. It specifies CASSPVRVDGYTF. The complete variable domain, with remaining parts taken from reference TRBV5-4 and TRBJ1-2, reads ETGVTQSPTHLIKTRGQQVTLRCSSQSGHNTVSWYQQALGQGPQFIFQYYREEENGRGNFPPRFSGLQFPNYSSELNVNALELDDSALYLCASSPVRVDGYTFGSGTRLTVV.